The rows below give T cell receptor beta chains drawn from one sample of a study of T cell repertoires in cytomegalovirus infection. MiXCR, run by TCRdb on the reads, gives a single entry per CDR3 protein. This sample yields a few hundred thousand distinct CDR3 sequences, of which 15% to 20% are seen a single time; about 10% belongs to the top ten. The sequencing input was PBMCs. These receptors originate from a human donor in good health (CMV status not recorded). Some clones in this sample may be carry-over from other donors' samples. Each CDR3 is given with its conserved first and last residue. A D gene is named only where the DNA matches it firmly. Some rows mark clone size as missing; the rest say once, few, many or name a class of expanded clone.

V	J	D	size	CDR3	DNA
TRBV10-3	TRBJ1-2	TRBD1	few	CAISGTGTGVYGYTF	TGTGCCATCAGTGGGACCGGGACAGGGGTCTATGGCTACACCTTC
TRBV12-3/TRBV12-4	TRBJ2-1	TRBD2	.	CASSLGTSLNEQFF	TGTGCCAGCAGTTTAGGGACTAGCCTAAATGAGCAGTTCTTC
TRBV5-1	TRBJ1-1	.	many	CASSRRENTEAFF	TGCGCCAGCAGTCGACGAGAAAACACTGAAGCTTTCTTT
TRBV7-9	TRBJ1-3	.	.	CASSLQGYTIYF	TGTGCCAGCAGCTTACAGGGTTACACCATATATTTT
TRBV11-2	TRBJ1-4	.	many	CASSLVATNEKLFF	TGTGCCAGCAGCTTAGTCGCAACTAATGAAAAACTGTTTTTT
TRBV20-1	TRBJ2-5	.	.	CSAPRPQETQYF	TGCAGTGCCCCTAGGCCTCAAGAGACCCAGTACTTC
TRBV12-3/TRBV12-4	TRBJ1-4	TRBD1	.	CASSTQGFNEKLFF	TGTGCCAGCAGTACACAGGGGTTTAATGAAAAACTGTTTTTT
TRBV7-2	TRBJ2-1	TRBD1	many	CASSLRQGVDNEQFF	TGTGCCAGCAGCTTGCGGCAGGGGGTAGACAATGAGCAGTTCTTC
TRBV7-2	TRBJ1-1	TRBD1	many	CASSLAGQELGTEAFF	TGTGCCAGCAGCTTAGCGGGACAGGAATTGGGCACTGAAGCTTTCTTT
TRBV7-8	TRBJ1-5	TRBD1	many	CASSLDDRGPYSNQPQHF	TGTGCCAGCAGCTTAGACGACAGGGGGCCTTATAGCAATCAGCCCCAGCATTTT
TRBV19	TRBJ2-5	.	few	CASSIGGTPETQYF	TGTGCCAGTAGTATCGGCGGGACCCCAGAGACCCAGTACTTC
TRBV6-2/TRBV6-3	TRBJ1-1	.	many	CASSYEVPTMNTEAFF	TGTGCCAGCAGTTATGAAGTACCGACGATGAACACTGAAGCTTTCTTT
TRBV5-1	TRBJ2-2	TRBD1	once	CASSATGANTGELFF	TGCGCCAGCAGCGCCACAGGGGCGAACACCGGGGAGCTGTTTTTT
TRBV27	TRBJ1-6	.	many	CASSLRKRDTPPLHF	TGTGCCAGCAGTTTACGAAAGAGGGACACTCCACCCCTCCACTTT
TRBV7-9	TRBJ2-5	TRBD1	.	CASSQRDRKETQYF	TGTGCCAGCAGCCAGAGGGACAGGAAAGAGACCCAGTACTTC
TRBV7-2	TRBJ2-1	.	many	CASSLEFATQAF	TGTGCCAGCAGCTTAGAGTTCGCCACCCAGGCCTTC
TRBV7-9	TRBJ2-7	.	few	CASPASEGFF	TGTGCCAGCCCGGCAAGTGAAGGGTTCTTC
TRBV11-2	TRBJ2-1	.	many	CASSPPIRLGVYNEQFF	TGTGCCAGCAGCCCCCCGATTCGGCTAGGCGTGTACAATGAGCAGTTCTTC
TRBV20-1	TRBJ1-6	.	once	CSARSRSYNSPLHF	TGCAGTGCTAGATCGCGGTCCTATAATTCACCCCTCCACTTT
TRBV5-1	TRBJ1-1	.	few	CASSAEPMNTEAFF	TGCGCCAGCAGCGCCGAACCCATGAACACTGAAGCTTTCTTT
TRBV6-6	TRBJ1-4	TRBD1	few	CASSPPAGQEFEKLFF	TGTGCCAGCAGCCCCCCAGCCGGACAGGAGTTTGAAAAACTGTTTTTT
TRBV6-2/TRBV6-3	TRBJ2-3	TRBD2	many	CASSYPSGGPNTQYF	TGTGCCAGCAGTTACCCGTCGGGAGGCCCGAATACGCAGTATTTT
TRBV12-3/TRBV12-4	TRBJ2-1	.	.	CASRSQRRGTGAYNEQFF	TGTGCCAGCAGATCACAAAGGCGGGGCACGGGAGCCTACAATGAGCAGTTCTTC
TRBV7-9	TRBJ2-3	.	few	CASSSSGPHTQYF	TGTGCCAGCAGCTCGTCCGGGCCACATACGCAGTATTTT
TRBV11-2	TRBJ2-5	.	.	CASSLAMVTQYF	TGTGCCAGCAGCTTAGCCATGGTGACCCAGTACTTC
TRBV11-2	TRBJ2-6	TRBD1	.	CASSSGQIRISGANVLTF	TGTGCCAGCAGCTCGGGACAGATAAGAATCTCTGGGGCCAACGTCCTGACTTTC
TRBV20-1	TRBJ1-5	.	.	CSASSDSNQPQHF	TGCAGTGCTAGTTCCGACTCCAATCAGCCCCAGCATTTT
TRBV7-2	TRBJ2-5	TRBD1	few	CASSRGGRETQYF	TGTGCCAGCAGCCGAGGGGGCCGGGAGACCCAGTACTTC
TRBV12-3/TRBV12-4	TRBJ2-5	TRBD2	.	CASTLGTSGAALIQYF	TGTGCCAGCACCCTGGGGACTAGCGGGGCCGCTTTGATCCAGTACTTC
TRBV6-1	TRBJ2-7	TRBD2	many	CASSPTTGTRVYYHEQYF	TGTGCCAGCAGTCCCACCACCGGGACTAGAGTTTATTATCACGAGCAGTACTTC
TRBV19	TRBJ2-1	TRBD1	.	CASSMVAGQGDEQFF	TGTGCCAGTAGTATGGTAGCGGGACAGGGGGATGAGCAGTTCTTC
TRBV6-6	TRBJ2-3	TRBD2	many	CASSPRLAGPTSTDTQYF	TGTGCCAGCAGTCCCCGACTAGCGGGGCCTACTAGCACAGATACGCAGTATTTT
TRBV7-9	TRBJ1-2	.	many	CASSPAKGHLNYGYTF	TGTGCCAGCAGCCCCGCGAAGGGACACTTAAACTATGGCTACACCTTC
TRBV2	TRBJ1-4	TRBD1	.	CASRGDSEKLFF	TGTGCCAGCAGGGGGGACAGTGAAAAACTGTTTTTT
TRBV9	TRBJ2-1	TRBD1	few	CASSALWTGDEQFF	TGTGCCAGCAGCGCGCTATGGACAGGGGATGAGCAGTTCTTC
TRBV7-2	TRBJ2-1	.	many	CASSPVGGLAGFDEQFF	TGTGCCAGCAGTCCCGTTGGAGGGTTAGCTGGCTTCGATGAGCAGTTCTTC
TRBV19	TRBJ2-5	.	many	CASSGQRQQETQYF	TGTGCCAGTAGCGGACAGAGACAACAAGAGACCCAGTACTTC
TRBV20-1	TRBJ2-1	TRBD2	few	CSATKRGQFF	TGCAGTGCCACTAAGCGGGGGCAGTTCTTC
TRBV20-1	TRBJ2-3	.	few	CSARVRGAVTDTQYF	TGCAGTGCTAGGGTTCGGGGGGCGGTCACAGATACGCAGTATTTT
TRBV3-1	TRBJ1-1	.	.	CASSQRGGGSEAFF	TGTGCCAGCAGCCAACGAGGAGGAGGTAGTGAAGCTTTCTTT
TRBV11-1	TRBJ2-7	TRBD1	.	CASSLYPGQDSYEQYF	TGTGCCAGCAGCTTATATCCGGGACAGGACTCCTACGAGCAGTACTTC
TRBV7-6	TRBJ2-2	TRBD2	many	CASSSAPRLAGYAAPGELFF	TGTGCCAGCAGCTCCGCTCCCAGACTAGCGGGATATGCCGCACCCGGGGAGCTGTTTTTT
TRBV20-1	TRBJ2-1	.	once	CSATQADEQFF	TGCAGTGCCACCCAAGCGGATGAGCAGTTCTTC
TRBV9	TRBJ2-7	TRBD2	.	CASSPTSGALYEQYF	TGTGCCAGCAGCCCCACTAGCGGGGCTTTATACGAGCAGTACTTC
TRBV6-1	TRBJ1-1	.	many	CASSPVAGVNTEAFF	TGTGCCAGCTCCCCCGTGGCAGGAGTGAACACTGAAGCTTTCTTT
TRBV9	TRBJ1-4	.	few	CASSVVGENEKLFF	TGTGCCAGCAGCGTAGTGGGGGAGAATGAAAAACTGTTTTTT
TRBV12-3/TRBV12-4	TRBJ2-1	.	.	CASSISVLQFF	TGTGCCAGCAGTATCTCGGTTCTCCAGTTCTTC
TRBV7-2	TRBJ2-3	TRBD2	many	CASSFGTSGGTDTQYF	TGTGCCAGCAGCTTTGGGACTAGCGGGGGCACAGATACGCAGTATTTT
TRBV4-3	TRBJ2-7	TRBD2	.	CASSQGLADPISYEQYF	TGCGCCAGCAGCCAGGGACTAGCGGACCCCATCTCCTACGAGCAGTACTTC
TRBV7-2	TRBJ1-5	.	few	CASSSYAQPQHF	TGTGCCAGCAGCTCCTATGCCCAGCCCCAGCATTTT
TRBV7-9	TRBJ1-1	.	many	CASTPTIDKMNTEAFF	TGTGCCAGCACCCCTACAATTGACAAGATGAACACTGAAGCTTTCTTT
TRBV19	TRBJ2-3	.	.	CASSIGSSTDTQYF	TGTGCCAGTAGTATTGGCAGCAGCACAGATACGCAGTATTTT